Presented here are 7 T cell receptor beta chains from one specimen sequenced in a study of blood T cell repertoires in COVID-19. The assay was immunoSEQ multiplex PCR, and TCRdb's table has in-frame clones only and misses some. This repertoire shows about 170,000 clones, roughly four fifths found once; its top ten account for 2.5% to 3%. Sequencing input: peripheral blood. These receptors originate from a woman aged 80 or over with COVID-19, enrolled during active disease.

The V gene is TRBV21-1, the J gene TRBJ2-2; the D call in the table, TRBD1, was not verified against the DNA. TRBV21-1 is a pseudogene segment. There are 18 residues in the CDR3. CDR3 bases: TGTGCCAGCAGCAAAGACCAGGGTCTGGGATATAACACCGGGGAGCTGTTTTTT. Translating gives CASSKDQGLGYNTGELFF.

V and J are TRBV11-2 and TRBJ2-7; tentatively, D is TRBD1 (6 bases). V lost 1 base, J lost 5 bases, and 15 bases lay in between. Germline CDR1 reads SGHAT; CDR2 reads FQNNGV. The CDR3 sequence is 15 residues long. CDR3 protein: CASSLVGLRGHEQYF. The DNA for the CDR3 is TGTGCCAGCAGCTTAGTAGGTCTCAGGGGCCACGAGCAGTACTTC.

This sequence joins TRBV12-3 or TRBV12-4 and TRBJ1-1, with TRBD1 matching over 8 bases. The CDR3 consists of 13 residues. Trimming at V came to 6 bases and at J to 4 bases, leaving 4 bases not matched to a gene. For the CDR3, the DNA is TGTGCCAGCAGCTCCGACAGGGGCACTGAAGCTTTCTTT. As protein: CASSSDRGTEAFF.

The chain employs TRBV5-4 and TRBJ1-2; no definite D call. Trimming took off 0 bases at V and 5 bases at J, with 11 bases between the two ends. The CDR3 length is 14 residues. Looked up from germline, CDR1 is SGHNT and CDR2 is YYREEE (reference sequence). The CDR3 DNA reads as TGTGCCAGCAGCTTGGATGTCGGAGGTTATGGCTACACCTTC. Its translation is CASSLDVGGYGYTF.

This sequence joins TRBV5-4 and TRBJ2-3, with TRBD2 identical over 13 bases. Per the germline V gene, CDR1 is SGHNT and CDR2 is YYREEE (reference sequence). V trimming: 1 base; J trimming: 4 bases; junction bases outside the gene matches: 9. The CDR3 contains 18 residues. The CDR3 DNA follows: TGTGCCAGCAGCTTGCATAGGACTAGCGGGAGAGGGGCAGATACGCAGTATTTT. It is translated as CASSLHRTSGRGADTQYF.

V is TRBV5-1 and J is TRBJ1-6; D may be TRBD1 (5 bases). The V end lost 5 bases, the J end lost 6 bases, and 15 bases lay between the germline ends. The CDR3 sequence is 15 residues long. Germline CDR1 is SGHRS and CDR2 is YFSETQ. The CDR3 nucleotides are TGCGCCAGCAGACCCCGGAGGGGCCTTAATTCACCCCTCCACTTT. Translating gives CASRPRRGLNSPLHF.

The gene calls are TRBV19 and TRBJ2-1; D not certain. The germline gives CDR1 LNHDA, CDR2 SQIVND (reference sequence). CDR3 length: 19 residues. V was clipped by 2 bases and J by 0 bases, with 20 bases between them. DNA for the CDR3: TGTGCCAGTAGTATAAGAGCTAAAGACTTGTGGAACTCCTACAATGAGCAGTTCTTC. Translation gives CASSIRAKDLWNSYNEQFF.